A selection of T cell receptor beta chains follows, all from one sample in a study of T cell repertoires in cytomegalovirus infection. No antigen has been identified for these receptors. TCRdb re-derived calls from the reads in MiXCR, one entry per CDR3 protein. The repertoire holds over 55,000 distinct CDR3 sequences, with around 21% as singletons. This sample comprised CD8+ T cells from cultured PBMCs, obtained from culture after CMV antigen stimulation. The receptors originated from a human donor in good health (CMV status not recorded). Some clones in this sample may be carry-over from other donors' samples. Both conserved end residues are part of each CDR3. Fields, in order: J gene, D gene, CDR3 length, V gene, clone size, CDR3 protein, CDR3 DNA. D genes are given only for firm matches. Not every row has a clone size; where given, it reads once, few, many or a size class.

J: TRBJ2-3; D: TRBD1; length: 15; V: TRBV6-5; size: many; CDR3: CASSSRTGHMDTQYF; DNA: TGTGCCAGCAGTTCTCGGACAGGGCACATGGATACGCAGTATTTT
J: TRBJ2-1; D: -; length: 13; V: TRBV11-2; size: many; CDR3: CASSLGDGAEQFF; DNA: TGTGCCAGCAGCTTAGGGGACGGGGCTGAGCAGTTCTTC
J: TRBJ2-7; D: TRBD1; length: 15; V: TRBV12-3/TRBV12-4; size: -; CDR3: CASSLGTGGSYEQYF; DNA: TGTGCCAGCAGTTTGGGGACAGGGGGCTCCTACGAGCAGTACTTC
J: TRBJ2-7; D: -; length: 14; V: TRBV7-2; size: few; CDR3: CASSLDGKGYEQYF; DNA: TGTGCCAGCAGCTTAGACGGGAAAGGCTACGAGCAGTACTTC
J: TRBJ1-5; D: TRBD1; length: 14; V: TRBV7-2; size: few; CDR3: CASSPTGAVQPQHF; DNA: TGTGCCAGCAGCCCCACAGGGGCCGTTCAGCCCCAGCATTTT
J: TRBJ2-7; D: -; length: 14; V: TRBV10-2; size: many; CDR3: CASSESWGPYEQYF; DNA: TGCGCCAGCAGTGAGTCTTGGGGACCCTACGAGCAGTACTTC
J: TRBJ2-7; D: -; length: 15; V: TRBV7-2; size: -; CDR3: CASSPWDGGGYEQYF; DNA: TGTGCCAGCAGTCCTTGGGACGGGGGCGGGTACGAGCAGTACTTC
J: TRBJ2-3; D: -; length: 12; V: TRBV28; size: -; CDR3: CASSSGPITQYF; DNA: TGTGCCAGCAGTTCCGGACCGATTACGCAGTATTTT
J: TRBJ2-1; D: -; length: 13; V: TRBV4-2; size: -; CDR3: CASSQDRGVEQFF; DNA: TGTGCCAGCAGCCAAGATAGGGGGGTGGAGCAGTTCTTC
J: TRBJ1-2; D: -; length: 15; V: TRBV27; size: -; CDR3: CASNARIGGNYGYTF; DNA: TGTGCCAGCAACGCCCGGATCGGTGGGAACTATGGCTACACCTTC
J: TRBJ1-6; D: -; length: 13; V: TRBV4-1; size: -; CDR3: CASSQEGSSPLHF; DNA: TGCGCCAGCAGCCAAGAGGGAAGTTCACCCCTCCACTTT
J: TRBJ2-3; D: -; length: 16; V: TRBV4-3; size: few; CDR3: CASSSTGLEVTDTQYF; DNA: TGCGCCAGCAGCTCCACCGGGCTAGAAGTAACAGATACGCAGTATTTT
J: TRBJ1-3; D: -; length: 15; V: TRBV28; size: -; CDR3: CASSFSGDSGNTIYF; DNA: TGTGCCAGCAGTTTTTCAGGGGACTCTGGAAACACCATATATTTT
J: TRBJ1-1; D: TRBD1; length: 15; V: TRBV6-2/TRBV6-3; size: few; CDR3: CASSPGTGRNTEAFF; DNA: TGTGCCAGCAGTCCGGGGACAGGTAGGAACACTGAAGCTTTCTTT
J: TRBJ2-7; D: TRBD2; length: 14; V: TRBV20-1; size: few; CDR3: CSARGLELGYEQYF; DNA: TGCAGTGCTCGCGGACTAGAGTTAGGCTACGAGCAGTACTTC
J: TRBJ1-2; D: -; length: 13; V: TRBV7-9; size: few; CDR3: CASSPGIFYGYTF; DNA: TGTGCCAGCAGCCCCGGGATCTTCTATGGCTACACCTTC
J: TRBJ1-1; D: -; length: 13; V: TRBV7-2; size: -; CDR3: CASSPGVHTEAFF; DNA: TGTGCCAGCAGTCCGGGGGTCCACACTGAAGCTTTCTTT
J: TRBJ2-7; D: TRBD2; length: 15; V: TRBV4-1; size: few; CDR3: CASSQDSGTSGGKYF; DNA: TGCGCCAGCAGCCAAGATAGTGGAACTAGCGGGGGCAAGTACTTC
J: TRBJ2-1; D: -; length: 11; V: TRBV6-5; size: -; CDR3: CASSYGGNEFF; DNA: TGTGCCAGCAGTTACGGGGGAAACGAGTTCTTC
J: TRBJ1-1; D: -; length: 13; V: TRBV27; size: few; CDR3: CASSFNTLGGAFF; DNA: TGTGCCAGCAGTTTCAACACGTTGGGGGGAGCTTTCTTT
J: TRBJ2-3; D: -; length: 16; V: TRBV7-2; size: -; CDR3: CASSSKGEGSTDTQYF; DNA: TGTGCCAGCAGCTCGAAGGGGGAGGGGAGCACAGATACGCAGTATTTT
J: TRBJ2-2; D: -; length: 11; V: TRBV29-1; size: few; CDR3: CSATGTGELFF; DNA: TGCAGCGCAACAGGCACCGGGGAGCTGTTTTTT
J: TRBJ2-4; D: TRBD2; length: 14; V: TRBV7-8; size: -; CDR3: CASSLGAGGPIQYF; DNA: TGTGCCAGCAGCTTAGGGGCGGGGGGGCCCATTCAGTACTTC
J: TRBJ2-5; D: TRBD2; length: 14; V: TRBV28; size: few; CDR3: CASSETGRKETQYF; DNA: TGTGCCAGCAGCGAAACCGGGAGGAAAGAGACCCAGTACTTC
J: TRBJ1-1; D: TRBD1; length: 15; V: TRBV6-6; size: few; CDR3: CASSYSTGSNTEAFF; DNA: TGTGCCAGCAGTTACTCGACAGGGTCGAACACTGAAGCTTTCTTT
J: TRBJ1-2; D: -; length: 13; V: TRBV12-3/TRBV12-4; size: few; CDR3: CASSLPSGRGYTF; DNA: TGTGCCAGCAGTTTACCCTCAGGGAGAGGCTACACCTTC
J: TRBJ2-5; D: -; length: 14; V: TRBV5-1; size: -; CDR3: CASRQAGVTETQYF; DNA: TGCGCCAGCAGACAGGCAGGGGTTACAGAGACCCAGTACTTC
J: TRBJ1-2; D: TRBD1; length: 15; V: TRBV27; size: many; CDR3: CASSARQGATYGYTF; DNA: TGTGCCAGCAGTGCTAGACAGGGGGCGACCTATGGCTACACCTTC
J: TRBJ1-5; D: -; length: 15; V: TRBV5-8; size: -; CDR3: CASGAGAVGNQPQHF; DNA: TGTGCCAGCGGAGCAGGGGCGGTCGGAAATCAGCCCCAGCATTTT
J: TRBJ2-7; D: -; length: 15; V: TRBV4-1; size: -; CDR3: CASSQDQTGIYEQYF; DNA: TGCGCCAGCAGCCAAGATCAAACAGGGATCTACGAGCAGTACTTC
J: TRBJ2-4; D: TRBD1; length: 15; V: TRBV28; size: many; CDR3: CASSPGTGREDIQYF; DNA: TGTGCCAGCAGCCCTGGGACAGGGAGGGAGGACATTCAGTACTTC
J: TRBJ2-1; D: -; length: 17; V: TRBV7-6; size: once; CDR3: CASSLTVNSYQFGEQFF; DNA: TGTGCCAGCAGCTTAACGGTTAATAGTTATCAATTCGGTGAGCAGTTCTTC
J: TRBJ2-7; D: -; length: 14; V: TRBV12-3/TRBV12-4; size: -; CDR3: CASSLFGGTYEQYF; DNA: TGTGCCAGCAGTTTATTCGGCGGAACCTACGAGCAGTACTTC
J: TRBJ2-1; D: -; length: 14; V: TRBV6-4; size: few; CDR3: CASSDSFGYNEQFF; DNA: TGTGCCAGCAGCGACAGTTTTGGCTACAATGAGCAGTTCTTC
J: TRBJ2-3; D: TRBD2; length: 14; V: TRBV7-2; size: -; CDR3: CASSPAGELDTQYF; DNA: TGTGCCAGCAGCCCAGCGGGGGAGTTGGATACGCAGTATTTT
J: TRBJ2-3; D: TRBD2; length: 14; V: TRBV29-1; size: -; CDR3: CSVVAGGSTDTQYF; DNA: TGCAGCGTTGTGGCGGGGGGGTCGACAGATACGCAGTATTTT
J: TRBJ2-1; D: TRBD2; length: 15; V: TRBV5-4; size: -; CDR3: CASSFAGVWKSEQFF; DNA: TGTGCCAGCAGCTTCGCGGGGGTCTGGAAGAGTGAGCAGTTCTTC
J: TRBJ2-1; D: TRBD2; length: 16; V: TRBV7-8; size: -; CDR3: CASSFRLAGSYNEQFF; DNA: TGTGCCAGCAGCTTCCGACTAGCGGGTTCCTACAATGAGCAGTTCTTC
J: TRBJ2-5; D: -; length: 17; V: TRBV7-2; size: -; CDR3: CASSLALGPLLMVSQYF; DNA: TGTGCCAGCAGCTTAGCCCTCGGACCGCTCCTGATGGTGTCCCAGTACTTC
J: TRBJ2-2; D: -; length: 13; V: TRBV6-4; size: many; CDR3: CASSEEDTGELFF; DNA: TGTGCCAGCAGTGAAGAGGACACCGGGGAGCTGTTTTTT
J: TRBJ2-1; D: -; length: 11; V: TRBV19; size: -; CDR3: CASSNGDEQFF; DNA: TGTGCCAGTAGTAACGGGGATGAGCAGTTCTTC
J: TRBJ1-4; D: -; length: 15; V: TRBV4-1; size: few; CDR3: CASSVRRTTNEKLFF; DNA: TGCGCCAGCAGCGTACGTAGAACAACTAATGAAAAACTGTTTTTT
J: TRBJ1-2; D: TRBD1; length: 15; V: TRBV30; size: -; CDR3: CAWSRLAGGLGGYTF; DNA: TGTGCCTGGAGCCGACTTGCAGGGGGTCTAGGCGGCTACACCTTC